This TCR beta chain was sequenced in a study of shared clonotypes between healthy human individuals. Findings of the study overall: The donor pool, a small one, limited the genetic and exposure-history diversity represented.

This clone is medium-sized by share. The antigen remains unidentified. This was a deep-level run. Repertoires were generated with immunoSEQ multiplex PCR, while TCRdb's copy carries only in-frame clones and drops some. The table lists 740,000 or so clones, 55% to 85% of them singletons. Sequences were obtained from memory CD4+ T cells sorted from blood. The subset here: CD45RA-negative fraction. The clonotype was recovered from a woman in her twenties or thirties in good health.

CDR3 in amino acids: CASSLVSRQGAGQPQHF. As DNA, the CDR3 is TGTGCCAGCAGCTTAGTGAGCCGGCAGGGGGCGGGTCAGCCCCAGCATTTT. This chain uses TRBV7-2 with TRBJ1-5, with 8 bases aligning to TRBD1. V lost 1 base, J lost 6 bases, and 11 bases stayed unmatched. The length of the CDR3 is 17 residues. Germline values: CDR1 SGHTA, CDR2 FQGNSA.